This record concerns one T cell receptor beta chain sequence. Antigen specificity is unknown. This entry comes from a study of cytomegalovirus exposure and HLA in healthy donors. Study-wide points: The classifier, whose performance was assessed in both the original and validation cohorts, reportedly diagnosed cytomegalovirus status with high specificity and sensitivity. Earlier analysis yielded a pattern in which most TCR beta V segments were productive about 87% or about 30% of the time.

Primers included in the PCR were 60 Vbeta and 13 Jbeta primers. The table came from immunoSEQ multiplex PCR; TCRdb's copy has only in-frame clones and leaves some out. The table includes 150,000 to 200,000 clones, 81% detected once. The junction had 6 bases not matched to a gene; V was cut back by 1 base and J by 6 bases. Germline V gene sequence: CDR1 GTSNPN, CDR2 SVGIG (reference sequence). This CDR3 has 14 amino acids. The origin of this receptor is a man between 50 and 59 years old in good health and CMV-seropositive. The V and J genes are TRBV30 and TRBJ1-5; 7 bases are a match to TRBD1. Sequenced input: PBMCs. Here the CDR3 reads CAWSAGQGGQPQHF. CDR3 coding DNA: TGTGCCTGGAGTGCGGGTCAGGGGGGTCAGCCCCAGCATTTT. The full variable domain, rest sourced from reference TRBV30 and TRBJ1-5, is SQTIHQWPATLVQPVGSPLSLECTVEGTSNPNLYWYRQAAGRGLQLLFYSVGIGQISSEVPQNLSASRPQDRQFILSSKKLLLSDSGFYLCAWSAGQGGQPQHFGDGTRLSIL.